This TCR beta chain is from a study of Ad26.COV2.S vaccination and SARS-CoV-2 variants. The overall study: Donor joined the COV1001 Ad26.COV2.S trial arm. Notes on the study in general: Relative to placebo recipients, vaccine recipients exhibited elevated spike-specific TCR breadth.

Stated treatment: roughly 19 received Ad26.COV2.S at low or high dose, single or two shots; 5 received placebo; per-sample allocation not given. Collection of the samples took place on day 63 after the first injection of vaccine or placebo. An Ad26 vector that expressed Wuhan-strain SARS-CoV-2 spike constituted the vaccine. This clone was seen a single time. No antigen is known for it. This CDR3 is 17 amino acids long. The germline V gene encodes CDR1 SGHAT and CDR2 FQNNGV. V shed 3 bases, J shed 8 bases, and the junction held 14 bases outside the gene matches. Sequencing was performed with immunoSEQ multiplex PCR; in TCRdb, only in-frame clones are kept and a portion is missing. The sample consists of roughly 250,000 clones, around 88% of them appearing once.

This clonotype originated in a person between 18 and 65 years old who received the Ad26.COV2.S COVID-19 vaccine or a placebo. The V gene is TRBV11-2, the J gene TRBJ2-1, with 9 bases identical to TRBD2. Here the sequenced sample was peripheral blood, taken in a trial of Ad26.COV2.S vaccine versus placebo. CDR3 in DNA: TGTGCCAGCAGCTTGAAGGCAGGCGGGAGGGCGAGTCATGAGCAGTTCTTC. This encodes CASSLKAGGRASHEQFF.